The sequence of this T cell receptor (beta chain) was determined in a study of T cells in Graves' hyperthyroidism and ophthalmopathy. Study-wide results and limits: In simple terms, a model built on 13 V-J features told ophthalmopathy apart from stable hyperthyroidism. Most expanded thyroid clonotypes above 0.001 also appeared in blood.

TCR beta CDR3 region amplification was performed from RNA transcripts. A set of HTBI primers served as the primers for a first-round RT-PCR of the TCR CDR3. MiXCR, applied by TCRdb to the multiplex PCR reads, yields one record per CDR3 protein. The data contain more than 350,000 distinct CDR3 sequences, 13% to 15% of them singletons. This clonotype was observed once. Its antigen remains unknown. This CDR3 has 16 residues. Trimming took 1 base from V and 0 from J; bases not matched to a gene: 5. In germline, CDR1 is SGHNT, CDR2 YYREEE (reference sequence). The clonotype originates from a woman in her sixties with Graves' ophthalmopathy. The chain joins TRBV5-4 to TRBJ2-3; 7 bases are shared with TRBD2. The sequencing input was blood. For the CDR3, the DNA is TGTGCCAGCAGCTTGCCCGGCGGGAGTAGCACAGATACGCAGTATTTT. Translated, it gives CASSLPGGSSTDTQYF.